These 2 T cell receptor beta chains were sequenced from one sample in a study of shared clonotypes between healthy human individuals. Generated by immunoSEQ multiplex PCR, the TCRdb table keeps only in-frame clones and is missing some. This sample has about a million clones; about three quarters occur once, and the top ten carry 1.2% to 1.5%. Source material: memory CD4+ T cells sorted from blood. Indicated subset: CD45RA-negative fraction. These TCRs come from a man aged 18 to 29 in good health.

The chain has TRBV7-2 and TRBJ2-3; 8 positions agree with TRBD2. The CDR3 consists of 15 residues. The germline V gene encodes CDR1 SGHTA and CDR2 FQGNSA. The V gene end was trimmed by 5 bases and the J gene end by 1 base; junction bases not matched to a gene: 5. The CDR3: CASSAQLAGTDTQYF. CDR3 nucleotide sequence: TGTGCCAGCAGCGCACAACTAGCGGGCACAGATACGCAGTATTTT. Complete variable domain (other parts from reference TRBV7-2 and TRBJ2-3): GAGVSQSPSNKVTEKGKDVELRCDPISGHTALYWYRQSLGQGLEFLIYFQGNSAPDKSGLPSDRFSAERTGGSVSTLTIQRTQQEDSAVYLCASSAQLAGTDTQYFGPGTRLTVL.

Here the CDR3 DNA reads TGTGCCATCAGTGAGTGGGGGGGCACCGGGGAGCTGTTTTTT. This encodes CAISEWGGTGELFF. The chain links TRBV10-3 to TRBJ2-2; 7 nucleotides align to TRBD2. The CDR3 is made up of 14 amino acids. CDR1 is ENHRY and CDR2 is SYGVKD in the germline V gene. The trim removed 1 base at V and 4 bases at J, leaving 0 bases unmatched.